Below, 27 T cell receptor beta chains from the same sample are listed, as sequenced in a study of cytomegalovirus exposure and HLA in healthy donors. It was with 60 Vbeta and 13 Jbeta primers that the PCR ran. Here immunoSEQ multiplex PCR was the method, and the copy in TCRdb shows in-frame clones only, minus some. The profile shows roughly 230,000 clones, about 90% of them singletons. The specimen sequenced was PBMCs. The receptors stem from a girl between 2 and 10 years old in good health and CMV-seronegative.

The V call is TRBV5-6, the J call TRBJ2-5, with 9 bases aligning to TRBD2. CDR1 is SGHDT and CDR2 is YYEEEE in the germline V gene. V gave up 3 bases and J gave up 2 bases; unmatched junction bases: 8. This CDR3 comprises 16 residues. The chain's CDR3 is CASSWVAGDQQETQYF. CDR3 DNA sequence: TGTGCCAGCAGCTGGGTAGCGGGGGACCAACAAGAGACCCAGTACTTC.

The chain joins TRBV18 to TRBJ2-7; a weak D match, TRBD1 (6 bases). This CDR3 comprises 11 residues. Germline CDR1 reads KGHSH; CDR2 reads LQKENI. V was trimmed by 4 bases and J by 9 bases, leaving 10 bases between them. The CDR3 coding sequence is TGTGCCAGCTCACTAGGGGGTGTGCAGTACTTC. Protein sequence: CASSLGGVQYF.

The rearrangement links TRBV28 to TRBJ2-7, with 8 bases matching TRBD2. This CDR3 has 16 residues. Trimming removed 6 bases from V and 2 bases from J; junction bases left unmatched: 12. In germline, CDR1 is MDHEN, CDR2 SYDVKM. CDR3 sequence reads: CASSYDFQAGAYEQYF. CDR3 DNA sequence: TGTGCCAGCAGCTATGACTTTCAAGCGGGGGCCTACGAGCAGTACTTC. Filled out from reference TRBV28 and TRBJ2-7, the complete variable domain reads DVKVTQSSRYLVKRTGEKVFLECVQDMDHENMFWYRQDPGLGLRLIYFSYDVKMKEKGDIPEGYSVSREKKERFSLILESASTNQTSMYLCASSYDFQAGAYEQYFGPGTRLTVT.

The gene calls are TRBV30 and TRBJ2-2, with 8 bases lining up with TRBD1. The V gene end was trimmed by 2 bases and the J gene end by 4 bases; junction bases not matched to a gene: 3. This CDR3 region has 14 residues. Per germline, CDR1 GTSNPN and CDR2 SVGIG (reference sequence). CDR3 sequence: CAWSWQGATGELFF. In DNA form, the CDR3 reads TGTGCCTGGAGTTGGCAGGGGGCCACCGGGGAGCTGTTTTTT.

The rearrangement joins TRBV13 to TRBJ2-3, with 14 bases identical to TRBD2. The V and J ends lost 4 bases and 3 bases, in that order; junction bases with no gene match: 3. Germline CDR1 reads PRHDT; CDR2 reads FYEKMQ (reference sequence). The CDR3 spans 16 residues. Here the CDR3 DNA reads TGTGCCAGCAGCTCGACTAGCGGGAGGGAAACAGATACGCAGTATTTT. This gives the protein CASSSTSGRETDTQYF.

The CDR3 here is CAWSEGLSTDTQYF. The CDR3 bases are TGTGCCTGGAGCGAGGGTTTAAGTACAGATACGCAGTATTTT. The chain employs TRBV30 and TRBJ2-3; possible D gene TRBD2, 5 bases. There are 14 residues in the CDR3. The germline gives CDR1 GTSNPN, CDR2 SVGIG (reference sequence). V lost 3 bases to trimming and J lost 3 bases, with 13 bases between them.

This chain links TRBV10-3 with TRBJ1-1, with D possibly matching TRBD1 (6 bases). The length of the CDR3 is 13 residues. V lost 11 bases to trimming and J lost 1 base, with 14 bases between them. The germline CDR1 and CDR2 sequences are ENHRY and SYGVKD. The CDR3 region is CASRGGENTEAFF. In nucleotides, the CDR3 is TGTGCCTCCCGAGGGGGAGAGAACACTGAAGCTTTCTTT.

In its sample, this clone was seen a few times. V gene TRBV5-1 combines with J gene TRBJ2-7; 11 bases line up with TRBD1. The germline gives CDR1 SGHRS, CDR2 YFSETQ. This CDR3 region has 15 residues. Trimming cost V 3 bases and J 3 bases; bases outside gene matches: 5. The CDR3 bases are TGCGCCAGCAGCTCTGGGACAGGGGGTTACTACGAGCAGTACTTC. Amino acids: CASSSGTGGYYEQYF.

This sequence joins TRBV7-3 and TRBJ2-1; 9 bases fit TRBD2. V was clipped by 5 bases and J by 7 bases; unmatched bases: 6. Germline values: CDR1 SGHTA, CDR2 FQGTGA. CDR3 length equals 14 residues. The CDR3 protein is CASSKLAGLNEQFF. The DNA for the CDR3 is TGTGCCAGCAGCAAACTAGCGGGCCTAAATGAGCAGTTCTTC.

Here the CDR3 DNA reads TGTGCCAGCAGCTTGCCCCGGACAGGGGGAGGCAATCAGCCCCAGCATTTT. Translating it yields CASSLPRTGGGNQPQHF. The chain couples TRBV7-7 to TRBJ1-5; TRBD1 matches 10 bases. The V gene's germline CDR1 is SSHAT and CDR2 FNYEAQ (reference sequence). Trimming cost V 3 bases and J 2 bases; bases outside gene matches: 7. This CDR3 comprises 17 residues.

The gene calls are TRBV6-1 and TRBJ1-4; perhaps TRBD1 as D (5 bases). Per the germline V gene, CDR1 is MNHNS and CDR2 is SASEGT. The CDR3 contains 12 residues. V lost 11 bases, J lost 6 bases, and 13 bases lay in between. CDR3 in DNA: TGTGCCGGGGGGGAAAAAGATGAAAAACTGTTTTTT. It encodes CAGGEKDEKLFF.

The V call is TRBV28, the J call TRBJ2-6; TRBD1 matches at 9 bases. Trimming at V came to 5 bases and at J to 1 base, leaving 12 bases not matched to a gene. CDR3 length equals 19 residues. Germline CDR1 MDHEN, CDR2 SYDVKM. DNA of the CDR3: TGTGCCAGCAGTCCCTATTCCGGGACAGGGCATTCTGGGGCCAACGTCCTGACTTTC. Translated: CASSPYSGTGHSGANVLTF.

The V and J genes are TRBV6-1 and TRBJ2-7, with 9 bases fitting TRBD2. J gave up 4 bases and V 10 bases, and 11 bases lay outside the gene matches. CDR1 is MNHNS and CDR2 is SASEGT in the germline V gene. This CDR3 region has 14 residues. The CDR3, as DNA: TGTGCCACCTTGCGGGAGGGGGGCGTTTACGAGCAGTACTTC. Protein sequence: CATLREGGVYEQYF.

V is TRBV6-6 and J is TRBJ2-2; D gene unclear. With 2 bases removed from V and 7 bases from J, the gap between germline ends came to 8 bases. The CDR3 is 13 residues long. The germline V gene has CDR1 MNHNY and CDR2 SVGAGI (reference sequence). The CDR3 here is CASSYVQHGELFF. CDR3 nucleotides: TGTGCCAGCAGTTACGTACAACACGGGGAGCTGTTTTTT.

The chain links TRBV6-6 to TRBJ1-3; D not resolved. The V gene lost 6 bases and the J gene lost 2 bases, with 14 bases spanning the gap. The CDR3 loop spans 15 amino acids. Germline CDR1 reads MNHNY; CDR2 reads SVGAGI (reference sequence). The CDR3 bases are TGTGCCAGCAGCCAGAGGGCCGGGGCTGGAAACACCATATATTTT. It specifies CASSQRAGAGNTIYF.

The chain employs TRBV14 and TRBJ2-7, with 13 nucleotides matching TRBD2. This CDR3 has 16 amino acids. Looked up from germline, CDR1 is SGHDN and CDR2 is FVKESK. V lost 4 bases to trimming and J lost 5 bases; unmatched junction nucleotides: 8. Here the CDR3 DNA reads TGTGCCAGCAGCCGACGACTAGCGGGAGGTATCGACGAGCAGTACTTC. It codes for CASSRRLAGGIDEQYF.

The chain carries TRBV7-9 and TRBJ1-1, with D possibly being TRBD1 (6 bases). Germline CDR1 reads SEHNR; CDR2 reads FQNEAQ (reference sequence). V lost 3 bases to trimming and J lost 4 bases, with 12 bases between them. The CDR3 is 14 amino acids. CDR3 in DNA: TGTGCCAGCAGCTTTGTGGGGGCTGGCACTGAAGCTTTCTTT. Translating it yields CASSFVGAGTEAFF. Full variable domain (rest looked up from reference TRBV7-9 and TRBJ1-1): DTGVSQNPRHKITKRGQNVTFRCDPISEHNRLYWYRQTLGQGPEFLTYFQNEAQLEKSRLLSDRFSAERPKGSFSTLEIQRTEQGDSAMYLCASSFVGAGTEAFFGQGTRLTVV.

The chain has TRBV4-1 and TRBJ1-1; 7 bases are shared with TRBD1. The J segment lost 1 base and the V segment lost 1 base, leaving 12 bases of the junction unmatched. CDR3 length: 18 amino acids. From germline, CDR1 is MGHRA and CDR2 YSYEKL. CDR3 in amino acids: CASSQVGGGGRTNTEAFF. The CDR3 nucleotides are TGCGCCAGCAGCCAAGTAGGAGGGGGCGGCAGAACGAACACTGAAGCTTTCTTT.

V is TRBV10-1 and J is TRBJ2-3; D perhaps matches TRBD2 (5 bases). The CDR3 sequence is 15 residues long. Germline values: CDR1 WNHNN, CDR2 SYGVQD (reference sequence). V was clipped by 3 bases and J by 6 bases, with 16 bases between them. The CDR3 region is CASSDYVLGIDTQYF. CDR3 sequence (DNA): TGCGCCAGCAGTGATTATGTACTAGGAATCGATACGCAGTATTTT.

The rearrangement joins TRBV27 to TRBJ2-7; 8 positions agree with TRBD2. The CDR3 extends over 16 amino acids. In germline, CDR1 is MNHEY, CDR2 SMNVEV (reference sequence). V was clipped by 2 bases and J by 1 base; unmatched bases: 7. CDR3 loop: CASSLNLGLGSYEQYF. In DNA form, the CDR3 reads TGTGCCAGCAGTTTAAATCTGGGACTAGGATCCTACGAGCAGTACTTC.

The chain uses TRBV5-1 and TRBJ2-2; weak D call: TRBD1 (5 bases). Trimming shortened V by 4 bases and J by 7 bases, and 14 bases separated the two germline ends. CDR1 SGHRS and CDR2 YFSETQ come from the germline V gene. The CDR3 has 14 residues. The CDR3: CASSPTVLGGELFF. CDR3 nucleotide sequence: TGCGCCAGCAGCCCGACAGTTCTCGGCGGGGAGCTGTTTTTT.

As regards this clone: One end of the junction fails to match germline, which may point to a read error. V and J are TRBV7-7 and TRBJ2-3, with TRBD2 matching over 11 bases. Germline V gene sequence: CDR1 SSHAT, CDR2 FNYEAQ (reference sequence). The CDR3 sequence is 15 residues long. CDR3 residues: CASSVGLAGTDTQYF. DNA for the CDR3: TGTGCTAGCAGCGTGGGACTAGCGGGCACAGATACGCAGTATTTT. The full variable domain, with the rest looked up from reference TRBV7-7 and TRBJ2-3, is GAGVSQSPRYKVTKRGQDVTLRCDPISSHATLYWYQQALGQGPEFLTYFNYEAQPDKSGLPSDRFSAERPEGSISTLTIQRTEQRDSAMYRCASSVGLAGTDTQYFGPGTRLTVL.

V is TRBV6-5 and J is TRBJ1-5; D ambiguous. Trimming left V 2 bases short and J 3 bases short, with 11 bases between. Germline lookup yields CDR1 MNHEY and CDR2 SVGAGI. The CDR3 consists of 15 residues. CDR3 bases: TGTGCCAGCAGTTACGGGTCAGGCTCCAATCAGCCCCAGCATTTT. Amino acids: CASSYGSGSNQPQHF.

The genes are TRBV7-9 and TRBJ2-7; TRBD2 is a possible D gene (5 bases). Germline CDR1 SEHNR, CDR2 FQNEAQ (reference sequence). The germline V and J ends were trimmed by 0 bases and 7 bases, with 13 bases remaining between them. The CDR3 sequence is 14 residues long. Here the CDR3 DNA reads TGTGCCAGCAGCTTAGCCCTCGGACCGGGGGAGCAGTACTTC. It is translated as CASSLALGPGEQYF.

This clone was seen only a few times. The V call is TRBV2, the J call TRBJ1-4; tentative D call: TRBD1 (6 bases). Germline-derived CDR1 and CDR2 are SNHLY and FYNNEI. The CDR3 spans 12 residues. Trimming removed 8 bases at V and 10 bases at J, with 14 bases between. As DNA, the CDR3 is TGTGCCAGCGGACAGTACGATGGAAAACTGTTTTTT. As protein: CASGQYDGKLFF.

The J gene is TRBJ1-1, the V gene TRBV7-6, with D uncertain. The CDR3 runs to 13 residues. The germline V and J ends were trimmed by 4 bases and 1 base, with 7 bases remaining between them. Germline CDR1 and CDR2: SGHVS and FNYEAQ. The CDR3 DNA sequence: TGTGCCAGCAGCTGGGAGGCGAACACTGAAGCTTTCTTT. This sequence encodes CASSWEANTEAFF.

J is TRBJ1-2 and V is TRBV28; D gene uncertain. There are 12 residues in the CDR3. The V and J ends lost 6 bases and 8 bases respectively, with 13 bases between them. From germline, CDR1 is MDHEN and CDR2 SYDVKM. The CDR3 DNA reads as TGTGCCAGCAGATCTCCCCCGGGGGGCTACACCTTC. This sequence encodes CASRSPPGGYTF.